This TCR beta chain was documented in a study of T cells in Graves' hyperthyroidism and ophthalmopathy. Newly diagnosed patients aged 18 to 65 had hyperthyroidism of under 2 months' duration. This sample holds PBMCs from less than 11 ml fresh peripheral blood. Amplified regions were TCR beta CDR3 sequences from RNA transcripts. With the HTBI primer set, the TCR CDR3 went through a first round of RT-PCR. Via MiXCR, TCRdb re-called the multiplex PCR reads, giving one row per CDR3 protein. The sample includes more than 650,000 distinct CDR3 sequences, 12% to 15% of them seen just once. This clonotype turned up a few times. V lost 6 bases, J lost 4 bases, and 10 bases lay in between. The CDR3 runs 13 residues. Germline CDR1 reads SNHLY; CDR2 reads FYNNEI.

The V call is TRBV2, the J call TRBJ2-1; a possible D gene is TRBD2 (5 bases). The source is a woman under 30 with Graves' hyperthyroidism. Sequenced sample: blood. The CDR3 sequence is CASRISGYNEQFF. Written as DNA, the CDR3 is TGTGCCAGCAGAATCAGCGGATACAATGAGCAGTTCTTC.